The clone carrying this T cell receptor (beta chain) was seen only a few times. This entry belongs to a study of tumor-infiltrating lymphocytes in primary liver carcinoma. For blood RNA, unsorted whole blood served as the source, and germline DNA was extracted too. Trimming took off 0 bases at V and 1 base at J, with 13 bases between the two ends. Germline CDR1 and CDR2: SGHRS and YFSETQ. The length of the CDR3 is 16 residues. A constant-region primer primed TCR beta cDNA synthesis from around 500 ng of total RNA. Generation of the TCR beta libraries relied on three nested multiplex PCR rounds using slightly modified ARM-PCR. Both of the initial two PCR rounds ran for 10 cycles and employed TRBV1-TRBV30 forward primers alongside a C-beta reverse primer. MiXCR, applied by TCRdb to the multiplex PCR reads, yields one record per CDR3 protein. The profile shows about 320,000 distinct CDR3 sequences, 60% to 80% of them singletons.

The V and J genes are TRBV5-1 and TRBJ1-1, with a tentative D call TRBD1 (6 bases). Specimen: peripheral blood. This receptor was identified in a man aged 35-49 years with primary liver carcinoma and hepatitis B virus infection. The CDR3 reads CASSLALEQGNTEAFF. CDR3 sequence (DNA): TGCGCCAGCAGCTTGGCCTTGGAACAGGGGAACACTGAAGCTTTCTTT.